What follows are 3 T cell receptor beta chains derived from one specimen sequenced in a study of spatial heterogeneity in lung cancer. Time point meaning: sample taken at primary tumor resection. TCRdb processed the 5' RACE reads anew with MiXCR; each CDR3 protein has one entry. The data contain 30,000 to 45,000 distinct CDR3 sequences, less than 9.5% of them singletons. The sample in question was PBMCs, obtained at surgery. These receptors originate from a female donor with early-stage non-small cell lung cancer.

The genes are TRBV20-1 and TRBJ1-5, with D hard to call. Germline CDR1 DFQATT, CDR2 SNEGSKA (reference sequence). The CDR3 extends over 14 amino acids. V was trimmed by 5 bases and J by 2 bases, leaving 13 bases between them. The CDR3 DNA is TGCAGTGCTCGGCGGAACAGCGGCAATCAGCCCCAGCATTTT. Its protein product is CSARRNSGNQPQHF.

This clonotype is judged large. The chain recombines TRBV21-1 with TRBJ2-1; the table's D call of TRBD2 was not tested on the DNA. TRBV21-1 is recorded as a pseudogene. This CDR3 has 16 residues. This chain's CDR3 is CASSGLLAVPYNEQFF. The CDR3 bases are TGTGCCAGCAGCGGTTTACTAGCAGTCCCCTACAATGAGCAGTTCTTC.

The chain uses TRBV7-2 and TRBJ2-7, with 13 bases that match TRBD2. CDR3 length equals 18 residues. Germline CDR1 SGHTA, CDR2 FQGNSA. The J segment lost 2 bases and the V segment lost 2 bases, leaving 9 bases of the junction unmatched. For the CDR3, the DNA is TGTGCCAGCAGCTTACGGGGACTAGCGGGACCAAATCCCTACGAGCAGTACTTC. Residues: CASSLRGLAGPNPYEQYF.